This T cell receptor (beta chain) derives from a study of technical replicates of blood from a few donors. Germline V gene lookup returns CDR1 WSHSY and CDR2 SAAADI. Trimming took off 1 base at V and 6 bases at J, with 13 bases between the two ends. The CDR3 is 15 residues long. The protocol was immunoSEQ multiplex PCR, while the TCRdb copy is restricted to in-frame clones and leaves out a portion. The profile shows under 15,000 clones, around 75% of them singletons. The chain has TRBV10-2 and TRBJ2-1; possible D gene TRBD1, 5 bases. The sequence derives from a human donor in good health. The sequencing sample was made of PBMCs. The CDR3 DNA reads as TGCGCCAGCAGTGAGTTCCGACAGCTTCGCAATGAGCAGTTCTTC. Amino acid sequence: CASSEFRQLRNEQFF.